Below are 27 T cell receptor beta chains sequenced from a single sample in a study of blood T cell repertoires in COVID-19. The table came from immunoSEQ multiplex PCR; TCRdb's copy has only in-frame clones and leaves some out. The sample carries 250,000 to 350,000 clones, around 90% recorded once. The sequenced material came from peripheral blood. The origin of the receptors is a woman between 50 and 59 years old who had recovered from COVID-19.

This chain uses TRBV6-2 or TRBV6-3 with TRBJ2-7, with a tentative D call TRBD1 (6 bases). Trimming took off 4 bases at V and 12 bases at J, with 37 bases between the two ends. This CDR3 has 19 amino acids. Germline V lookup: CDR1 MNHEY, CDR2 SVGEGT. CDR3 nucleotide sequence: TGTGCCAGCAGTTCCCCGTTCGGGGACACCCATCACGAGCAGCAAATCCGGTACTTC. Residues: CASSSPFGDTHHEQQIRYF.

The chain links TRBV3-1 (or the pseudogene TRBV3-2) to TRBJ2-3; 7 nucleotides align to TRBD2. This CDR3 region has 14 residues. V gave up 1 base and J gave up 4 bases; unmatched junction bases: 2. Germline V gene sequence: CDR1 LGHDT, CDR2 YNNKEL (reference sequence). The CDR3 DNA reads TGTGCCAGCAGCCAAGCGGGGGGTCCAGATACGCAGTATTTT. Its translation is CASSQAGGPDTQYF.

The chain recombines TRBV7-2 with TRBJ2-1, with TRBD2 matching 8 bases. V lost 3 bases, J lost 7 bases, and 8 bases stayed unmatched. This CDR3 has 15 amino acids. Germline CDR1 and CDR2: SGHTA and FQGNSA. The CDR3 coding sequence is TGTGCCAGCAGCTTTCGGGGGGGCGCGGAGAATGAGCAGTTCTTC. Translation gives CASSFRGGAENEQFF.

The genes are TRBV13 and TRBJ2-1, with D maybe TRBD2 (7 bases). Trimming pared 5 bases from V and 4 bases from J, leaving 9 bases between. This CDR3 spans 13 amino acids. CDR1 is PRHDT and CDR2 is FYEKMQ in the germline V gene (reference sequence). Here the CDR3 DNA reads TGTGCCAGCAGCCGGGGGGCATACAATGAGCAGTTCTTC. This translates into CASSRGAYNEQFF.

The chain carries TRBV6-2 or TRBV6-3 and TRBJ1-1; no clear D. The CDR3 has 14 residues. From germline, CDR1 is MNHEY and CDR2 SVGEGT. Trimming removed 5 bases from V and 2 bases from J, with 12 bases in between. In DNA form, the CDR3 reads TGTGCCAGCAGTCCCGGCACTATCAACACTGAAGCTTTCTTT. It specifies CASSPGTINTEAFF.

J is TRBJ2-3 and V is TRBV24-1; 9 bases are a match to TRBD1. Germline V lookup: CDR1 KGHDR, CDR2 SFDVKD. The CDR3 is 16 amino acids. With V trimmed by 5 bases and J by 9 bases, 14 bases remained unmatched. The DNA of the CDR3 is TGTGCCACCAGTGCTACCTCCTTGGACAGGGGTGGCACGCAGTATTTT. This encodes CATSATSLDRGGTQYF.

The CDR3 DNA sequence: TGTGCCAGCAGCTCCATGAACACCGGGGAGCTGTTTTTT. Protein product: CASSSMNTGELFF. The genes are TRBV7-9 and TRBJ2-2; D uncertain. CDR1 SEHNR and CDR2 FQNEAQ come from the germline V gene (reference sequence). V lost 4 bases and J 1 base, leaving 4 bases between the germline ends. The CDR3 is 13 amino acids.

The chain uses TRBV3-1 (or the pseudogene TRBV3-2) and TRBJ2-1, with D perhaps TRBD2 (5 bases). The CDR3 is 14 amino acids. The germline gives CDR1 LGHDT, CDR2 YNNKEL (reference sequence). V was cut by 2 bases and J by 2 bases, with 7 bases left in between. CDR3 sequence: CASSQSGPYNEQFF. The CDR3 nucleotides read TGTGCCAGCAGCCAAAGCGGCCCCTACAATGAGCAGTTCTTC.

This clone was counted only a few times. CDR3: CASRTGNTIYF. The CDR3 bases are TGTGCCAGTAGAACGGGAAACACCATATATTTT. The V and J genes are TRBV9 and TRBJ1-3; D is ambiguous. Trimming removed 8 bases from V and 4 bases from J, with 7 bases in between. CDR3 length: 11 amino acids. CDR1 SGDLS and CDR2 YYNGEE come from the germline V gene.

V and J are TRBV5-6 and TRBJ1-2, with 9 bases lining up with TRBD1. The CDR3 has 18 residues. The V gene's germline CDR1 is SGHDT and CDR2 YYEEEE. V trimming: 4 bases; J trimming: 3 bases; junction bases outside the gene matches: 16. CDR3 sequence: CASSRPTGGAAPDYGYTF. The CDR3 region has the DNA TGTGCCAGCAGCCGACCAACAGGGGGCGCCGCCCCCGACTATGGCTACACCTTC.

This chain joins TRBV15 and TRBJ2-3, with 7 bases fitting TRBD2. The CDR3 is made up of 17 amino acids. The V segment lost 0 bases and the J segment 4 bases; nucleotides outside the gene matches: 10. Germline CDR1 and CDR2: LNHNV and YYDKDF (reference sequence). The CDR3 region is CATSRDPRREGADTQYF. For the CDR3, the DNA is TGTGCCACCAGCAGAGATCCAAGGAGGGAGGGCGCAGATACGCAGTATTTT.

V gene TRBV9 combines with J gene TRBJ1-1; D possibly corresponds to TRBD1 (5 bases). Germline-derived CDR1 and CDR2 are SGDLS and YYNGEE. There are 16 residues in the CDR3. V lost 0 bases to trimming and J lost 1 base, with 13 bases between them. The CDR3 DNA reads as TGTGCCAGCAGCGTAGGGTCGGGACTCCCGAACACTGAAGCTTTCTTT. Translation: CASSVGSGLPNTEAFF.

The chain is built from TRBV27 and TRBJ1-4; a weak D match, TRBD1 (6 bases). Trimming pared 3 bases from V and 8 bases from J, leaving 16 bases between. The CDR3 runs to 15 residues. Germline V lookup: CDR1 MNHEY, CDR2 SMNVEV (reference sequence). The CDR3 coding sequence is TGTGCCAGCAGTTTGAGCGTTGCAGGGGTAGAAAAACTGTTTTTT. Its protein product is CASSLSVAGVEKLFF. The whole variable domain, filled in from reference TRBV27 and TRBJ1-4, reads EAQVTQNPRYLITVTGKKLTVTCSQNMNHEYMSWYRQDPGLGLRQIYYSMNVEVTDKGDVPEGYKVSRKEKRNFPLILESPSPNQTSLYFCASSLSVAGVEKLFFGSGTQLSVL.

The chain links TRBV18 to TRBJ2-7, with TRBD2 matching 12 bases. There are 16 residues in the CDR3. Trimming removed 4 bases from V and 0 bases from J; junction bases left unmatched: 4. Germline assignment: CDR1 KGHSH and CDR2 LQKENI. CDR3 in amino acids: CASSRLAGDLSYEQYF. The CDR3 DNA sequence: TGTGCCAGCTCACGACTAGCGGGAGACCTCTCCTACGAGCAGTACTTC.

The J gene is TRBJ1-1, the V gene TRBV6-2 or TRBV6-3; D unclear. Per germline, CDR1 MNHEY and CDR2 SVGEGT. The ends were cut back, 5 bases at V and 11 bases at J, with 15 bases in the middle. This CDR3 region has 12 residues. Here the CDR3 reads CASSPTTGWAFF. CDR3 sequence (DNA): TGTGCCAGCAGTCCCACGACGGGGTGGGCTTTCTTT.

A few counts support this clone. This chain connects TRBV29-1 to TRBJ1-4; no clear D. Looked up from germline, CDR1 is SQVTM and CDR2 is ANQGSEA. Trimming took 7 bases from V and 7 from J, leaving 13 bases between them. CDR3 size: 12 residues. The chain's CDR3 is CSAGRFGEKLFF. CDR3 nucleotide sequence: TGCAGCGCGGGGAGGTTCGGTGAAAAACTGTTTTTT. Full variable domain (rest looked up from reference TRBV29-1 and TRBJ1-4): SAVISQKPSRDICQRGTSLTIQCQVDSQVTMMFWYRQQPGQSLTLIATANQGSEATYESGFVIDKFPISRPNLTFSTLTVSNMSPEDSSIYLCSAGRFGEKLFFGSGTQLSVL.

This chain connects TRBV7-8 to TRBJ2-7; D is unresolved. Germline values: CDR1 SGHVS, CDR2 FQNEAQ. V lost 2 bases to trimming and J lost 0 bases, with 11 bases between them. This CDR3 is built from 15 residues. The CDR3 DNA reads as TGTGCCAGCAGCTTAATTTCAGACTTCTCCTACGAGCAGTACTTC. This gives the protein CASSLISDFSYEQYF.

This clone was seen a few times. The V gene is TRBV30, the J gene TRBJ1-5; D not resolved. Germline V gene sequence: CDR1 GTSNPN, CDR2 SVGIG (reference sequence). This CDR3 is built from 13 residues. Trimming cost V 1 base and J 3 bases, with 7 bases left between them. This CDR3 reads CAWSAQINQPQHF. CDR3 nucleotides: TGTGCCTGGAGTGCCCAGATCAATCAGCCCCAGCATTTT.

J is TRBJ2-5 and V is TRBV30, with TRBD1 identical over 8 bases. Germline CDR1 is GTSNPN and CDR2 is SVGIG (reference sequence). Trimming removed 3 bases from V and 14 bases from J; junction bases left unmatched: 8. The CDR3 spans 11 residues. The CDR3 bases are TGTGCCTGGAGAGTTGGGGACAGGATTTACTTC. As protein: CAWRVGDRIYF.

The chain employs TRBV6-5 and TRBJ1-1; 8 bases are a match to TRBD1. Germline CDR1 and CDR2: MNHEY and SVGAGI. The CDR3 covers 13 residues. Losses at the gene ends were 5 bases for V and 8 bases for J; bases not matched to a gene: 7. CDR3: CASSRFQGAEAFF. For the CDR3, the DNA is TGTGCCAGCAGTAGGTTCCAGGGGGCAGAAGCTTTCTTT.

This chain joins TRBV4-3 and TRBJ1-2; D might be TRBD1 (5 bases). V gave up 4 bases and J gave up 7 bases, with 16 bases separating them. The CDR3 consists of 14 residues. CDR1 is LGHNA, CDR2 YSLEER, per germline. This CDR3 is CASSRGEGTGGYTF. The DNA of the CDR3 is TGCGCCAGCAGCCGAGGGGAGGGAACGGGTGGCTACACCTTC.

The chain combines TRBV3-1 (or the pseudogene TRBV3-2) with TRBJ2-5, with 10 bases matching TRBD1. The CDR3 loop spans 16 amino acids. V shed 4 bases and J 1 base; nucleotides not matched to a gene: 6. Germline V CDR1 and CDR2: LGHDT, YNNKEL (reference sequence). The CDR3 is CASSLWGQGSQETQYF. DNA for the CDR3: TGTGCCAGCAGCCTATGGGGACAGGGGAGCCAAGAGACCCAGTACTTC.

The CDR3: CASSNAGSSNQPQHF. CDR3 coding DNA: TGTGCCAGCAGCAATGCAGGGTCGAGCAATCAGCCCCAGCATTTT. The chain recombines TRBV5-6 with TRBJ1-5; possible D gene TRBD1, 5 bases. V dropped 4 bases and J dropped 1 base, with 12 bases sitting between them. In germline, CDR1 is SGHDT, CDR2 YYEEEE. The length of the CDR3 is 15 residues.

This sequence joins TRBV7-2 and TRBJ1-1; TRBD1 might be the D (5 bases). The CDR3 runs 18 residues. The V gene lost 3 bases and the J gene lost 6 bases, with 26 bases spanning the gap. Germline loops: CDR1 SGHTA, CDR2 FQGNSA. CDR3 nucleotides: TGTGCCAGCAGCTTTTCGTTGTCCGCGGGGCCGGAAGGCGCTGAAGCTTTCTTT. The encoded protein is CASSFSLSAGPEGAEAFF.

J is TRBJ2-7 and V is TRBV5-8; D is possibly TRBD2 (5 bases). The CDR3 sequence is 13 residues long. CDR1 and CDR2 (germline): SGHTS, YDEGEE. V was shortened by 4 bases and J by 4 bases, with 12 bases between the two germline ends. The CDR3 is CASSDRTYYEQYF. CDR3 coding DNA: TGTGCCAGCAGCGACCGGACTTATTACGAGCAGTACTTC.

This chain links TRBV9 with TRBJ1-1; weak D call: TRBD1 (5 bases). The CDR3 runs 14 residues. CDR1 and CDR2 from the germline V gene are SGDLS and YYNGEE. V was trimmed by 2 bases and J by 1 base, leaving 9 bases between them. The DNA for the CDR3 is TGTGCCAGCAGCGTCCAGGGCGGGAACACTGAAGCTTTCTTT. Residues: CASSVQGGNTEAFF.

This sequence joins TRBV2 and TRBJ2-2; D is perhaps TRBD1 (6 bases). This CDR3 is built from 12 residues. V lost 11 bases and J 5 bases, leaving 12 bases between the germline ends. Germline lookup yields CDR1 SNHLY and CDR2 FYNNEI. CDR3 DNA sequence: TGTGCCCTACAGGGTTGGACCGGGGAGCTGTTTTTT. Protein: CALQGWTGELFF.